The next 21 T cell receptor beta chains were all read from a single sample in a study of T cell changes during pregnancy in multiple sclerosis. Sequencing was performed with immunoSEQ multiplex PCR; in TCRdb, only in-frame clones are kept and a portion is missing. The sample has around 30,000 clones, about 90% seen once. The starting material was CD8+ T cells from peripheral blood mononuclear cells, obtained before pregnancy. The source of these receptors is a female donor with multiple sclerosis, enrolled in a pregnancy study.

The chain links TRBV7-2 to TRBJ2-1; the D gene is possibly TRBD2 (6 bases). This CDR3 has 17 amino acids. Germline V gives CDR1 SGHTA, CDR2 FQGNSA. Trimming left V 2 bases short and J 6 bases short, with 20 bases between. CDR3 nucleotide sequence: TGTGCCAGCAGCTTAAAGTCAGGTCTAGCGATTTCCAATGAGCAGTTCTTC. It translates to CASSLKSGLAISNEQFF.

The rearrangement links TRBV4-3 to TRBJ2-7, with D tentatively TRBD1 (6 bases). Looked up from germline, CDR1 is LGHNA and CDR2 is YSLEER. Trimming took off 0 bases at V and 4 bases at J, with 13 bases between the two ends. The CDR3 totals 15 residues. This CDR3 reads CASSQEETGSYEQYF. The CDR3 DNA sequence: TGCGCCAGCAGCCAAGAAGAGACAGGCTCATACGAGCAGTACTTC.

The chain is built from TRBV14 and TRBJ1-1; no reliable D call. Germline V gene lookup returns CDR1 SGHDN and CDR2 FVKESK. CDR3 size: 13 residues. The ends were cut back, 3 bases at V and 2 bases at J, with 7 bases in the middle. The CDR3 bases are TGTGCCAGCAGCCAGTTCATCAACACTGAAGCTTTCTTT. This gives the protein CASSQFINTEAFF.

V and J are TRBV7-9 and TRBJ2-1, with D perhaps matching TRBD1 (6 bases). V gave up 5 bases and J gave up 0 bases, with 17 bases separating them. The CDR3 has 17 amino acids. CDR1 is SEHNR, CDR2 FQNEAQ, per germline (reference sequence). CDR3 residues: CASSPRGGHSSYNEQFF. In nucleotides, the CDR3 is TGTGCCAGCAGCCCCAGGGGCGGCCATAGCTCCTACAATGAGCAGTTCTTC.

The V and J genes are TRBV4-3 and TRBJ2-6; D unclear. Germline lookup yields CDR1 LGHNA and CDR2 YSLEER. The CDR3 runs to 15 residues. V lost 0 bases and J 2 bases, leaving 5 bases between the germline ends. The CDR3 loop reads CASSQERTGANVLTF. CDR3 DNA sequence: TGCGCCAGCAGCCAAGAGAGGACTGGGGCCAACGTCCTGACTTTC.

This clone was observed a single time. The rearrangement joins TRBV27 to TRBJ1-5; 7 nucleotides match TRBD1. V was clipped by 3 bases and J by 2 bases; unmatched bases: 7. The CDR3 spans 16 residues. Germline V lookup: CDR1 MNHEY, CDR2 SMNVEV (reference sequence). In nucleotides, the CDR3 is TGTGCCAGCAGTTTGACAGGGACGTGGGGCAATCAGCCCCAGCATTTT. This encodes CASSLTGTWGNQPQHF.

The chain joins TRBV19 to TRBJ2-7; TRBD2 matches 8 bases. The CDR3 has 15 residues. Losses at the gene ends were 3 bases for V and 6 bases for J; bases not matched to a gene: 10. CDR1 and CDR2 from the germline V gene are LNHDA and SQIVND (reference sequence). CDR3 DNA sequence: TGTGCCAGTAGTATGCGGGGAGCGGGAGCTGTCGAGCAGTACTTC. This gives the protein CASSMRGAGAVEQYF.

CDR3 loop: CASSQGVSLEQYF. The CDR3 nucleotides read TGTGCCAGCAGCCAAGGGGTCAGCTTGGAGCAGTACTTC. The chain couples TRBV7-9 to TRBJ2-7, with a tentative D call TRBD1 (5 bases). V was clipped by 5 bases and J by 7 bases, with 15 bases between them. This CDR3 has 13 amino acids. Germline CDR1 SEHNR, CDR2 FQNEAQ (reference sequence).

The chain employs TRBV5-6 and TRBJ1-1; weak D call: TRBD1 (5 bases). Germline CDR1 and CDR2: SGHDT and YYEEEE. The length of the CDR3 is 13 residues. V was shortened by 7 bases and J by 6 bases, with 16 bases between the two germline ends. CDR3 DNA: TGTGCCAGCGGCCCGGTGGGGGGGGCTGAAGCTTTCTTT. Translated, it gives CASGPVGGAEAFF.

As DNA, the CDR3 is TGTGCCACCAGCAGAGATCTCGAGCGCGCGAACACCGGGGAGCTGTTTTTT. It encodes CATSRDLERANTGELFF. J is TRBJ2-2 and V is TRBV15; D remains ambiguous. The CDR3 is made up of 17 amino acids. The V gene lost 0 bases and the J gene lost 0 bases, with 11 bases spanning the gap. Germline CDR1 and CDR2: LNHNV and YYDKDF (reference sequence).

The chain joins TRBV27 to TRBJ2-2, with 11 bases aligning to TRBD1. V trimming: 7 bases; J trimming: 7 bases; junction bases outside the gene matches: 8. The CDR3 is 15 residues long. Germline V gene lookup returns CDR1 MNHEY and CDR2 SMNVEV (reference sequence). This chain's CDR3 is CASNPGQGVIGELFF. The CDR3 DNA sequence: TGTGCCAGCAACCCGGGACAGGGGGTGATCGGGGAGCTGTTTTTT.

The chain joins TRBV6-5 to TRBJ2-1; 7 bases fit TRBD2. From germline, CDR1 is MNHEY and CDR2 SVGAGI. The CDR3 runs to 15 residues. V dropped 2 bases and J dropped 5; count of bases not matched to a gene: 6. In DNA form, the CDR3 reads TGTGCCAGCAGTTACGGGGAGGGTCCCAACAATGAGCAGTTCTTC. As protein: CASSYGEGPNNEQFF.

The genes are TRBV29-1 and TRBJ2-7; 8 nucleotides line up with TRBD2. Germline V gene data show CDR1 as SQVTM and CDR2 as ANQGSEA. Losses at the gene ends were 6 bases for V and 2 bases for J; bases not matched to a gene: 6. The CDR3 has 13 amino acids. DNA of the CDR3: TGCAGCGTCAGAACTAGCGGCACCTACGAGCAGTACTTC. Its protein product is CSVRTSGTYEQYF.

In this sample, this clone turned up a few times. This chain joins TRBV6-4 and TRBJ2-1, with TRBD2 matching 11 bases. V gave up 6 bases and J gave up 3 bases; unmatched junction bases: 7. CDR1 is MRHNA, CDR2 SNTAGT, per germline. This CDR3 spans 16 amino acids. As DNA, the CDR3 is TGTGCCAGCAGCTCTACTAGCGGGAGTGGCTACAATGAGCAGTTCTTC. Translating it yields CASSSTSGSGYNEQFF.

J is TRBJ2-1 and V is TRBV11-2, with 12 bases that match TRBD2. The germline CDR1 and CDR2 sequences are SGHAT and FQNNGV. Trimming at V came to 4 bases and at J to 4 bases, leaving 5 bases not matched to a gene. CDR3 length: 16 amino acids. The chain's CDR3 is CASSSQTSGGYNEQFF. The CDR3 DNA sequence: TGTGCCAGCAGCTCCCAGACTAGCGGGGGTTACAATGAGCAGTTCTTC.

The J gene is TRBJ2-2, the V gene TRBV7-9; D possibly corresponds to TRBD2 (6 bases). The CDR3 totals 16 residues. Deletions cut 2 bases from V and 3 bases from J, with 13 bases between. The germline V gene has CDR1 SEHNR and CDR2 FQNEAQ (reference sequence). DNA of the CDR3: TGTGCCAGCAGCTTATCTCTGGCGGGACACACCGGGGAGCTGTTTTTT. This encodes CASSLSLAGHTGELFF.

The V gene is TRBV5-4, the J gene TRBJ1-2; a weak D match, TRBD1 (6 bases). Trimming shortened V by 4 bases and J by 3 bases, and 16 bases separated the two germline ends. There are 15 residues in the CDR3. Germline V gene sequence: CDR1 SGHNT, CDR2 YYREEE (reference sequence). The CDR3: CASSGPQGYDYGYTF. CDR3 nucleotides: TGTGCCAGCAGCGGGCCTCAGGGGTACGACTATGGCTACACCTTC.

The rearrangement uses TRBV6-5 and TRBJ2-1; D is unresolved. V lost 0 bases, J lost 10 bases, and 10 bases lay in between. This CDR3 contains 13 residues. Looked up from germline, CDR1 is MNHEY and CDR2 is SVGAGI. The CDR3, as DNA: TGTGCCAGCAGTTACTCGTCCGCCGGGGAGCAGTTCTTC. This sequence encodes CASSYSSAGEQFF.

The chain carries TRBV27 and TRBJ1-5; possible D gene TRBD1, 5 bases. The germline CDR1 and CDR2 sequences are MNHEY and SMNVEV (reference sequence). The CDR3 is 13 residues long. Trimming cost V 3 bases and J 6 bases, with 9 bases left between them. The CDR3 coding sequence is TGTGCCAGCAGTTTGGGGAGGGGTCAGCCCCAGCATTTT. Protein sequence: CASSLGRGQPQHF.

The chain's CDR3 is CASSQDLALSTDTQYF. The CDR3 bases are TGCGCCAGCAGCCAAGATCTAGCGCTTAGCACAGATACGCAGTATTTT. The V and J genes are TRBV4-3 and TRBJ2-3; a weak D match, TRBD2 (6 bases). V was cut by 0 bases and J by 0 bases, with 10 bases left in between. In germline, CDR1 is LGHNA, CDR2 YSLEER. CDR3 size: 16 residues.

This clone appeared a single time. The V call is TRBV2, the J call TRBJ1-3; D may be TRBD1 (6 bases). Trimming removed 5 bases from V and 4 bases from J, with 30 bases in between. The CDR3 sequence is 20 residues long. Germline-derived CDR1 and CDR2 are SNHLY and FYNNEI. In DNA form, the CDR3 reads TGTGCCAGCAGTCGACCGGCCCGAAAAGACAGGAATGAGATAGGAAACACCATATATTTT. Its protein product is CASSRPARKDRNEIGNTIYF.